Listed here are 29 T cell receptor beta chains from one sample, sequenced in a study of vaccination and CD4 T cells after COVID-19. Documented treatment: roughly 10-day PBMC culture with coronavirus spike peptide pools or control peptides (ViraFEST assay). Antigens of these TCRs are unknown. Oncomine TCR Beta short-read sequencing was applied to DNA from cultured CD4+ T cells. Using its own MiXCR run on the PCR reads, TCRdb lists one record per CDR3 protein. The sample yields fewer than 15,000 distinct CDR3 sequences, less than 60% seen once. The sample was CD4+ T cells from blood, cultured in vitro, taken before SARS-CoV-2 vaccination. The receptors were sampled from a human donor who had recovered from COVID-19.

The chain is built from TRBV7-9 and TRBJ1-1; D ambiguous. V was clipped by 5 bases and J by 1 base, with 14 bases between them. Germline V gene lookup returns CDR1 SEHNR and CDR2 FQNEAQ (reference sequence). The CDR3 length is 15 residues. The CDR3: CASSLRPDGNTEAFF. As DNA, the CDR3 is TGTGCCAGCAGCCTACGCCCGGACGGGAACACTGAAGCTTTCTTT.

The V gene is TRBV12-3 or TRBV12-4, the J gene TRBJ1-1; D might be TRBD1 (6 bases). V was cut by 6 bases and J by 7 bases, with 12 bases left in between. The CDR3 loop spans 12 amino acids. The DNA of the CDR3 is TGTGCCAGCAGCTCGGGGGCCTTTGAAGCTTTCTTT. It is translated as CASSSGAFEAFF.

This clonotype was observed a few times. The V and J genes are TRBV25-1 and TRBJ1-5, with 8 bases fitting TRBD1. Trimming at V came to 6 bases and at J to 6 bases, leaving 7 bases not matched to a gene. Germline V gene data show CDR1 as MGHDK and CDR2 as SYGVNS. This CDR3 region has 14 residues. The CDR3 reads CASRKTGDGQPQHF. CDR3 DNA: TGTGCCAGCAGGAAGACAGGGGATGGTCAGCCCCAGCATTTT.

In this sample, this clonotype turned up a few times. This chain uses TRBV2 with TRBJ1-6; D may be TRBD1 (5 bases). The CDR3 runs to 15 residues. Per the germline V gene, CDR1 is SNHLY and CDR2 is FYNNEI. V lost 11 bases, J lost 6 bases, and 20 bases lay in between. Here the CDR3 reads CAGGSGRTFNSPLHF. The CDR3 DNA sequence: TGTGCCGGGGGGAGTGGGAGAACGTTTAATTCACCCCTCCACTTT. The variable domain in full, completed from reference TRBV2 and TRBJ1-6, reads EPEVTQTPSHQVTQMGQEVILRCVPISNHLYFYWYRQILGQKVEFLVSFYNNEISEKSEIFDDQFSVERPDGSNFTLKIRSTKLEDSAMYFCAGGSGRTFNSPLHFGNGTRLTVT.

The genes are TRBV10-3 and TRBJ2-7; D is unresolved. Germline V CDR1 and CDR2: ENHRY, SYGVKD. The V and J ends lost 3 bases and 3 bases respectively, with 24 bases between them. CDR3 length equals 18 residues. In nucleotides, the CDR3 is TGTGCCATCAGTGATGGTTTCCGAGGACCCAATCTTAACTACGAGCAGTACTTC. It specifies CAISDGFRGPNLNYEQYF.

The chain has TRBV6-5 and TRBJ1-5; D may be TRBD1 (6 bases). Germline CDR1 is MNHEY and CDR2 is SVGAGI. V was pared by 2 bases and J by 7 bases, with 18 bases between. This CDR3 has 16 amino acids. In DNA form, the CDR3 reads TGTGCCAGCAGTTACGTTTCGGGGGGCTTAGGGCAGCCCCAGCATTTT. This encodes CASSYVSGGLGQPQHF.

The chain joins TRBV20-1 to TRBJ2-6; TRBD2 matches at 10 bases. Germline loops: CDR1 DFQATT, CDR2 SNEGSKA (reference sequence). The CDR3 runs to 15 residues. V gave up 4 bases and J gave up 2 bases; unmatched junction bases: 2. The CDR3 coding sequence is TGCAGTGCTAAGCTAGCGGGAGCTGGGGCCAACGTCCTGACTTTC. This codes for CSAKLAGAGANVLTF.

In this sample, this clonotype turned up a few times. This sequence joins TRBV20-1 and TRBJ2-3; D not certain. CDR1 and CDR2 from the germline V gene are DFQATT and SNEGSKA (reference sequence). The germline V and J ends were trimmed by 8 bases and 8 bases, with 14 bases remaining between them. CDR3 length equals 11 residues. The CDR3 region has the DNA TGCAGTACCCGTGAGCTGGCTACGCAGTATTTT. As protein: CSTRELATQYF.

This clonotype was seen only once. The chain carries TRBV20-1 and TRBJ2-7, with TRBD2 as a possible D gene (5 bases). The length of the CDR3 is 14 residues. Per the germline V gene, CDR1 is DFQATT and CDR2 is SNEGSKA (reference sequence). With 6 bases removed from V and 3 bases from J, the gap between germline ends came to 18 bases. CDR3 sequence: CSARRGGLYYEQYF. In DNA, the CDR3 is TGCAGTGCCCGGAGAGGAGGACTTTACTACGAGCAGTACTTC.

The table lists this clonotype with a few counts. The CDR3 bases are TGTGCCAGCAGTAGCGTCAGGGCGGCTGGGGCCAACGTCCTGACTTTC. Its translation is CASSSVRAAGANVLTF. J is TRBJ2-6 and V is TRBV2, with D tentatively TRBD1 (5 bases). V lost 5 bases and J 2 bases, leaving 13 bases between the germline ends. The germline V gene encodes CDR1 SNHLY and CDR2 FYNNEI. The CDR3 runs to 16 residues. The full variable domain, in which reference TRBV2 and TRBJ2-6 provide the parts outside the CDR3, is EPEVTQTPSHQVTQMGQEVILRCVPISNHLYFYWYRQILGQKVEFLVSFYNNEISEKSEIFDDQFSVERPDGSNFTLKIRSTKLEDSAMYFCASSSVRAAGANVLTFGAGSRLTVL.

The genes are TRBV7-2 and TRBJ1-1; D call uncertain. The germline V gene has CDR1 SGHTA and CDR2 FQGNSA. Deletions cut 2 bases from V and 5 bases from J, with 9 bases between. The CDR3 sequence is 13 residues long. The CDR3 DNA reads as TGTGCCAGCAGCTTATTAAGAGGGACTGAAGCTTTCTTT. Protein sequence: CASSLLRGTEAFF.

The chain recombines TRBV5-4 with TRBJ1-2; the D is unclear. There are 13 residues in the CDR3. In germline, CDR1 is SGHNT, CDR2 YYREEE (reference sequence). V shed 1 base and J shed 1 base, with 5 bases lying between them. CDR3 DNA sequence: TGTGCCAGCAGCTTGCGGGGTAACTATGGCTACACCTTC. Protein: CASSLRGNYGYTF.

The V and J genes are TRBV11-3 and TRBJ1-1, with D unclear. Trimming removed 4 bases from V and 1 base from J, with 10 bases in between. Germline V gene sequence: CDR1 SGHNT, CDR2 YENEEA. The CDR3 consists of 14 residues. DNA of the CDR3: TGTGCCAGCAGCTCCCGGACGGCGAACACTGAAGCTTTCTTT. It codes for CASSSRTANTEAFF. The whole variable domain, remainder taken from reference TRBV11-3 and TRBJ1-1, is EAGVVQSPRYKIIEKKQPVAFWCNPISGHNTLYWYLQNLGQGPELLIRYENEEAVDDSQLPKDRFSAERLKGVDSTLKIQPAELGDSAVYLCASSSRTANTEAFFGQGTRLTVV.

This clonotype rates as medium-sized (0.01 to 0.1%). The chain joins TRBV21-1 to TRBJ2-3; the table gives TRBD1 as D, unverified against the DNA. TRBV21-1 corresponds to a pseudogene. The CDR3 runs to 18 residues. The CDR3 sequence: CASSASRQGLPPTDTQYF. The CDR3 DNA reads as TGTGCCAGCAGCGCCTCAAGACAGGGGCTTCCCCCCACAGATACGCAGTATTTT.

The V and J genes are TRBV6-1 and TRBJ1-5; possibly TRBD1 for D (6 bases). The CDR3 spans 14 residues. V lost 6 bases, J lost 1 base, and 10 bases lay in between. CDR1 is MNHNS and CDR2 is SASEGT in the germline V gene. CDR3 region: CASSETGSNQPQHF. CDR3 in DNA: TGTGCCAGCAGCGAGACAGGAAGCAATCAGCCCCAGCATTTT.

The chain combines TRBV6-5 with TRBJ2-1; 9 bases line up with TRBD2. This CDR3 has 16 residues. CDR1 is MNHEY and CDR2 is SVGAGI in the germline V gene. Losses at the gene ends were 0 bases for V and 5 bases for J; bases not matched to a gene: 5. CDR3 sequence reads: CASSYSAGGPDNEQFF. DNA for the CDR3: TGTGCCAGCAGTTACTCTGCGGGGGGGCCAGACAATGAGCAGTTCTTC.

This sequence joins TRBV27 and TRBJ2-2; either TRBD1 or TRBD2 may supply D (7 bases each). Per the germline V gene, CDR1 is MNHEY and CDR2 is SMNVEV (reference sequence). V gave up 5 bases and J gave up 0 bases, with 13 bases separating them. The CDR3 is made up of 16 amino acids. CDR3 protein: CASSSRGGANTGELFF. The CDR3 DNA reads as TGTGCCAGCAGTAGCAGGGGGGGCGCGAACACCGGGGAGCTGTTTTTT.

The J gene is TRBJ2-1, the V gene TRBV20-1; the match to TRBD2 covers 9 bases. The CDR3 totals 16 residues. V lost 3 bases to trimming and J lost 5 bases; unmatched junction nucleotides: 11. CDR1 is DFQATT, CDR2 SNEGSKA, per germline (reference sequence). This CDR3 reads CSARGYSGSFDNEQFF. In DNA form, the CDR3 reads TGCAGTGCTAGGGGATATAGCGGGAGTTTTGACAATGAGCAGTTCTTC.

The rearrangement links TRBV19 to TRBJ1-1; 8 bases agree with TRBD1. The ends lost 11 bases at V and 0 bases at J; junction bases unmatched: 11. The CDR3 is 15 residues long. Germline lookup yields CDR1 LNHDA and CDR2 SQIVND (reference sequence). The CDR3 coding sequence is TGTGCCGTCGGGGTCAGGGGGCCTATGAACACTGAAGCTTTCTTT. Its translation is CAVGVRGPMNTEAFF.

The chain has TRBV29-1 and TRBJ2-1, with TRBD1 as a possible D gene (6 bases). V was shortened by 6 bases and J by 8 bases, with 14 bases between the two germline ends. Germline CDR1 and CDR2: SQVTM and ANQGSEA. The CDR3 loop spans 12 amino acids. The CDR3 spells CSVIRDTHEQFF. The CDR3 region has the DNA TGCAGCGTGATCCGGGACACCCATGAGCAGTTCTTC.

This chain joins TRBV7-2 and TRBJ1-2, with unresolved D. Trimming cost V 5 bases and J 0 bases, with 7 bases left between them. CDR1 and CDR2 (germline): SGHTA, FQGNSA. The CDR3 has 13 amino acids. In DNA, the CDR3 is TGTGCCAGCAGCCTCACCACTAACTATGGCTACACCTTC. Translating it yields CASSLTTNYGYTF.

This clonotype appeared a few times. The genes are TRBV20-1 and TRBJ1-6; no definite D call. Germline V CDR1 and CDR2: DFQATT, SNEGSKA (reference sequence). V was clipped by 0 bases and J by 0 bases, with 9 bases between them. The CDR3 totals 16 residues. DNA of the CDR3: TGCAGTGCTAGAGAGAACCTGAGCTCCTATAATTCACCCCTCCACTTT. Translating gives CSARENLSSYNSPLHF.

The V call is TRBV9, the J call TRBJ1-1; 8 nucleotides agree with TRBD1. V lost 10 bases, J lost 3 bases, and 11 bases stayed unmatched. The CDR3 has 14 residues. Per the germline V gene, CDR1 is SGDLS and CDR2 is YYNGEE. This chain's CDR3 is CASRQGRGDTEAFF. Here the CDR3 DNA reads TGTGCCTCCAGACAGGGGCGCGGTGACACTGAAGCTTTCTTT.

The rearrangement uses TRBV24-1 and TRBJ2-3; TRBD2 aligns across 12 bases. J was trimmed by 4 bases and V by 0 bases; bases with no gene match: 1. The CDR3 is 16 amino acids. The V gene's germline CDR1 is KGHDR and CDR2 SFDVKD. The CDR3 DNA reads as TGTGCCACCAGTGATTTGACTAGCGGGAGGTCAGATACGCAGTATTTT. Protein sequence: CATSDLTSGRSDTQYF.

The sample holds a few counts of this clonotype. The genes are TRBV27 and TRBJ1-2; TRBD1 agrees at 10 bases. V shed 4 bases, J shed 4 bases, and the junction held 0 bases outside the gene matches. The germline V gene has CDR1 MNHEY and CDR2 SMNVEV (reference sequence). This CDR3 has 13 amino acids. CDR3 in amino acids: CASSWDRGYGYTF. The CDR3 bases are TGTGCCAGCAGTTGGGACAGGGGCTATGGCTACACCTTC.

The J gene is TRBJ2-5, the V gene TRBV20-1, with D perhaps being TRBD1 or TRBD2 (5 bases each). Trimming took 4 bases from V and 7 from J, leaving 19 bases between them. Germline CDR1 reads DFQATT; CDR2 reads SNEGSKA (reference sequence). The CDR3 is 14 residues long. The CDR3, as DNA: TGCAGTGCTATTGCTAGAGGGGCCCCGGCGACCCAGTACTTC. It specifies CSAIARGAPATQYF.

The gene calls are TRBV6-1 and TRBJ1-6; 7 bases are shared with TRBD1. Germline CDR1 and CDR2: MNHNS and SASEGT. V was clipped by 5 bases and J by 7 bases; unmatched bases: 11. The CDR3 spans 16 residues. The CDR3 DNA reads as TGTGCCAGCAGTCACCATATCCAGGGGGAGAATTCACCCCTCCACTTT. It encodes CASSHHIQGENSPLHF.

CDR3: CASSPGTDATYEQYF. CDR3 nucleotide sequence: TGTGCCAGCAGCCCGGGGACAGACGCAACCTACGAGCAGTACTTC. This sequence joins TRBV11-3 and TRBJ2-7; 7 bases are shared with TRBD1. Losses at the gene ends were 5 bases for V and 2 bases for J; bases not matched to a gene: 9. Germline CDR1 SGHNT, CDR2 YENEEA. The CDR3 length is 15 residues. The whole variable domain, filled in from reference TRBV11-3 and TRBJ2-7, reads EAGVVQSPRYKIIEKKQPVAFWCNPISGHNTLYWYLQNLGQGPELLIRYENEEAVDDSQLPKDRFSAERLKGVDSTLKIQPAELGDSAVYLCASSPGTDATYEQYFGPGTRLTVT.

V usage is TRBV7-9 and J usage is TRBJ1-2; 7 bases are shared with TRBD1. The V gene's germline CDR1 is SEHNR and CDR2 FQNEAQ (reference sequence). The V and J ends lost 0 bases and 3 bases, in that order; junction bases with no gene match: 1. CDR3 size: 14 residues. CDR3 amino acids: CASSLAGQHYGYTF. DNA for the CDR3: TGTGCCAGCAGCTTAGCGGGACAGCACTATGGCTACACCTTC.